The 2 T cell receptor beta chains in this list originate from one sample, sequenced in a study of blood T cell repertoires in COVID-19. TCRdb keeps only in-frame clones here, not all; method: immunoSEQ multiplex PCR. The sample yields about 500,000 clones, approximately 90% seen once. Sequenced: PBMCs or T cells enriched from blood (not recorded which). These receptors were collected from a woman between 18 and 29 years old who had recovered from COVID-19.

CDR3 coding DNA: TGCGCCAGCAGCTTATTAGCGGGGGCAGAAGAGACCCAGTACTTC. Amino acids: CASSLLAGAEETQYF. The chain joins TRBV5-1 to TRBJ2-5, with TRBD2 identical over 9 bases. This CDR3 spans 15 amino acids. Germline values: CDR1 SGHRS, CDR2 YFSETQ. The junction had 5 bases not matched to a gene; V was cut back by 2 bases and J by 3 bases. Based on the CDR3 plus reference TRBV5-1 and TRBJ2-5, the full variable domain is KAGVTQTPRYLIKTRGQQVTLSCSPISGHRSVSWYQQTPGQGLQFLFEYFSETQRNKGNFPGRFSGRQFSNSRSEMNVSTLELGDSALYLCASSLLAGAEETQYFGPGTRLLVL.

V and J are TRBV5-1 and TRBJ2-1; perhaps TRBD2 as D (5 bases). V was clipped by 4 bases and J by 4 bases, with 6 bases between them. Germline assignment: CDR1 SGHRS and CDR2 YFSETQ. The CDR3 runs 12 residues. CDR3 nucleotide sequence: TGCGCCAGCAGCCCGGGGTACAATGAGCAGTTCTTC. Residues: CASSPGYNEQFF.